Following are 23 T cell receptor beta chains from one sample sequenced in a study of PD-L1 blockade in urothelial cancer. Using immunoSEQ multiplex PCR, the repertoire was profiled, and TCRdb retains in-frame clones only, with some absent. The sample yields about 71,000 clones, about 89% seen once. The sample consisted of PBMCs, taken around atezolizumab (anti-PD-L1) treatment. The source is a man aged 55 to 70 with urothelial cancer.

The chain uses TRBV28 and TRBJ2-1; 10 nucleotides align to TRBD2. The CDR3 runs to 14 residues. The germline CDR1 and CDR2 sequences are MDHEN and SYDVKM. V lost 8 bases, J lost 7 bases, and 8 bases stayed unmatched. The CDR3: CASGLAGENNEQFF. Here the CDR3 DNA reads TGTGCCAGCGGGCTAGCGGGAGAGAATAATGAGCAGTTCTTC.

CDR3 region: CASSYSTSGADEQYF. In nucleotides, the CDR3 is TGTGCCAGCAGCTATTCGACTAGCGGGGCCGACGAGCAGTACTTC. This sequence joins TRBV7-2 and TRBJ2-7; TRBD2 matches at 11 bases. The CDR3 loop spans 15 amino acids. V shed 4 bases, J shed 5 bases, and the junction held 7 bases outside the gene matches. Germline V gene data show CDR1 as SGHTA and CDR2 as FQGNSA.

This sequence joins TRBV5-1 and TRBJ1-6, with D maybe TRBD1 (5 bases). The length of the CDR3 is 17 residues. With 4 bases removed from V and 8 bases from J, the gap between germline ends came to 22 bases. Germline values: CDR1 SGHRS, CDR2 YFSETQ. The CDR3 coding sequence is TGCGCCAGCAGCCCTGGAACGGTGGGGGGAAAGGATTCACCCCTCCACTTT. Residues: CASSPGTVGGKDSPLHF.

This chain joins TRBV4-1 and TRBJ2-1; 11 nucleotides align to TRBD2. Germline assignment: CDR1 MGHRA and CDR2 YSYEKL. V lost 4 bases and J lost 14; bases outside the gene matches: 7. The CDR3 consists of 13 residues. The CDR3 sequence is CASSPTIAGGKFF. CDR3 DNA: TGCGCCAGCAGCCCTACCATAGCGGGAGGGAAGTTCTTC.

This clone has a handful of counts. The chain combines TRBV7-8 with TRBJ2-5; a possible D gene is TRBD1 (6 bases). Germline lookup yields CDR1 SGHVS and CDR2 FQNEAQ. The V and J ends lost 5 bases and 1 base respectively, with 11 bases between them. This CDR3 spans 14 amino acids. CDR3 in amino acids: CASSPRTAQETQYF. The CDR3 region has the DNA TGTGCCAGCAGCCCCAGGACAGCCCAAGAGACCCAGTACTTC.

This sequence joins TRBV6-4 and TRBJ2-1; no clear D gene. V lost 0 bases and J lost 8, with 8 bases in between. The CDR3 sequence is 13 residues long. CDR1 is MRHNA, CDR2 SNTAGT, per germline. CDR3 nucleotides: TGTGCCAGCAGTGACTCTCGGGTCGATGAGCAGTTCTTC. Translated: CASSDSRVDEQFF.

V and J are TRBV19 and TRBJ2-1; possible D gene TRBD2, 6 bases. The germline CDR1 and CDR2 sequences are LNHDA and SQIVND (reference sequence). This CDR3 has 16 amino acids. The V end was cut by 6 bases, the J end by 5 bases, with 20 bases between. DNA for the CDR3: TGTGCCAGTAGCAGAATGGGGGGATCTTCGAACAATGAGCAGTTCTTC. It specifies CASSRMGGSSNNEQFF.

The rearrangement joins TRBV6-1 to TRBJ1-4; D is unresolved. The CDR3 covers 15 residues. Trimming shortened V by 5 bases and J by 0 bases, and 10 bases separated the two germline ends. Germline values: CDR1 MNHNS, CDR2 SASEGT. CDR3 in amino acids: CASSSPETTNEKLFF. As DNA, the CDR3 is TGTGCCAGCAGTTCACCAGAAACAACTAATGAAAAACTGTTTTTT.

DNA of the CDR3: TGCGCCAGCAGCTCGGGGATGGGGGCTAGCACAGATACGCAGTATTTT. Translating it yields CASSSGMGASTDTQYF. The chain combines TRBV5-1 with TRBJ2-3; TRBD1 might be the D (6 bases). V was clipped by 3 bases and J by 0 bases, with 14 bases between them. There are 16 residues in the CDR3. In germline, CDR1 is SGHRS, CDR2 YFSETQ.

The V call is TRBV27, the J call TRBJ2-7; 10 bases are shared with TRBD1. V was clipped by 2 bases and J by 5 bases; unmatched bases: 12. Germline lookup yields CDR1 MNHEY and CDR2 SMNVEV (reference sequence). The CDR3 is 17 amino acids. The DNA of the CDR3 is TGTGCCAGCAGTTTAGCCCGCGGGGGGACAGGGGACCACGAGCAGTACTTC. Amino acids: CASSLARGGTGDHEQYF.

The chain employs TRBV5-1 and TRBJ2-3, with 8 bases fitting TRBD1. Germline V lookup: CDR1 SGHRS, CDR2 YFSETQ. V lost 0 bases to trimming and J lost 7 bases; unmatched junction nucleotides: 4. This CDR3 is built from 14 residues. The DNA of the CDR3 is TGCGCCAGCAGCTTGGGAGACAGGGGCAATACGCAGTATTTT. This gives the protein CASSLGDRGNTQYF.

The genes are TRBV4-3 and TRBJ1-1; D unclear. Trimming pared 0 bases from V and 7 bases from J, leaving 12 bases between. Germline V gives CDR1 LGHNA, CDR2 YSLEER. This CDR3 has 14 residues. Here the CDR3 reads CASSQDLGEGEAFF. DNA for the CDR3: TGCGCCAGCAGCCAAGATCTCGGGGAAGGTGAAGCTTTCTTT.

J is TRBJ1-5 and V is TRBV19; no firm D call. Trimming left V 5 bases short and J 2 bases short, with 16 bases between. The germline V gene encodes CDR1 LNHDA and CDR2 SQIVND (reference sequence). The CDR3 has 16 amino acids. The CDR3: CASSPSGSGRNQPQHF. DNA of the CDR3: TGTGCCAGTAGTCCCTCGGGATCGGGCCGCAATCAGCCCCAGCATTTT. Filled out from reference TRBV19 and TRBJ1-5, the complete variable domain reads DGGITQSPKYLFRKEGQNVTLSCEQNLNHDAMYWYRQDPGQGLRLIYYSQIVNDFQKGDIAEGYSVSREKKESFPLTVTSAQKNPTAFYLCASSPSGSGRNQPQHFGDGTRLSIL.

V is TRBV5-1 and J is TRBJ2-1, with 9 bases that match TRBD2. The CDR3 sequence is 16 residues long. Germline trimming cut 3 bases from V and 0 bases from J; bases unmatched to any gene: 4. Germline assignment: CDR1 SGHRS and CDR2 YFSETQ. CDR3 nucleotide sequence: TGCGCCAGCAGCTGGCGTAGCGGGAGCTCCTACAATGAGCAGTTCTTC. Translated, it gives CASSWRSGSSYNEQFF.

The count of this clone is one. The chain couples TRBV7-2 to TRBJ2-5, with 12 bases matching TRBD2. CDR1 and CDR2 (germline): SGHTA, FQGNSA. This CDR3 contains 16 residues. J was trimmed by 5 bases and V by 5 bases; bases with no gene match: 9. CDR3 sequence reads: CASSPGLAGFTETQYF. The CDR3 region has the DNA TGTGCCAGCAGCCCCGGACTAGCGGGGTTCACGGAGACCCAGTACTTC.

The J gene is TRBJ2-6, the V gene TRBV2; TRBD1 matches at 7 bases. CDR1 and CDR2 from the germline V gene are SNHLY and FYNNEI. CDR3 length: 18 amino acids. Trimming removed 8 bases from V and 1 base from J; junction bases left unmatched: 14. As DNA, the CDR3 is TGTGCCAGCGAGGAGGTAGGGGGCGGTACGTCTGGGGCCAACGTCCTGACTTTC. Translation gives CASEEVGGGTSGANVLTF.

The chain joins TRBV10-3 to TRBJ1-5, with TRBD1 matching over 7 bases. V lost 8 bases, J lost 1 base, and 14 bases stayed unmatched. Per the germline V gene, CDR1 is ENHRY and CDR2 is SYGVKD. CDR3 length: 17 residues. The CDR3 DNA sequence: TGTGCCATCGGAATCGACCTCGACAGGGAAAGCAATCAGCCCCAGCATTTT. This translates into CAIGIDLDRESNQPQHF.

J is TRBJ2-5 and V is TRBV19; D is unclear. This CDR3 has 12 amino acids. Germline CDR1 reads LNHDA; CDR2 reads SQIVND (reference sequence). Trimming took off 3 bases at V and 5 bases at J, with 7 bases between the two ends. The DNA for the CDR3 is TGTGCCAGTAGTATGGGTAGCGAGACCCAGTACTTC. Encoded protein: CASSMGSETQYF.

The chain recombines TRBV28 with TRBJ1-2; 11 nucleotides match TRBD1. Per the germline V gene, CDR1 is MDHEN and CDR2 is SYDVKM. The CDR3 consists of 14 residues. V dropped 5 bases and J dropped 8; count of bases not matched to a gene: 7. The CDR3 sequence: CASSQGQGARGYTF. The CDR3 DNA is TGTGCCAGCAGTCAAGGACAGGGGGCGCGAGGCTACACCTTC.

This clone was seen just once. The chain employs TRBV28 and TRBJ1-1; no reliable D call. This CDR3 has 13 residues. With 2 bases removed from V and 0 bases from J, the gap between germline ends came to 4 bases. Germline-derived CDR1 and CDR2 are MDHEN and SYDVKM. The CDR3 region is CASSLGLNTEAFF. The CDR3 DNA is TGTGCCAGCAGTTTAGGGCTGAACACTGAAGCTTTCTTT. Variable domain in full (rest from reference TRBV28 and TRBJ1-1): DVKVTQSSRYLVKRTGEKVFLECVQDMDHENMFWYRQDPGLGLRLIYFSYDVKMKEKGDIPEGYSVSREKKERFSLILESASTNQTSMYLCASSLGLNTEAFFGQGTRLTVV.

This sequence joins TRBV6-1 and TRBJ2-3; no definite D call. The CDR3 is 11 amino acids. Germline V gives CDR1 MNHNS, CDR2 SASEGT. V dropped 4 bases and J dropped 4 bases, with 3 bases sitting between them. The CDR3 bases are TGTGCCAGCAGTGTATCAGATACGCAGTATTTT. It encodes CASSVSDTQYF.

The J gene is TRBJ2-3, the V gene TRBV19; 14 nucleotides agree with TRBD2. The V and J ends lost 6 bases and 4 bases, in that order; junction bases with no gene match: 6. The CDR3 has 16 residues. The germline V gene encodes CDR1 LNHDA and CDR2 SQIVND (reference sequence). The CDR3 nucleotides read TGTGCCAGTAGGGGACTAGCGGGAGATGTGGCAGATACGCAGTATTTT. As protein: CASRGLAGDVADTQYF.

CDR3 coding DNA: TGCGCCAGCAGCTTGGCTGGGCAGGGAAATGAGCAGTTCTTC. Its protein is CASSLAGQGNEQFF. The chain uses TRBV5-1 and TRBJ2-1; maybe TRBD1 (5 bases). V shed 0 bases and J shed 7 bases, with 11 bases lying between them. CDR1 and CDR2 from the germline V gene are SGHRS and YFSETQ. This CDR3 contains 14 residues.